The T cell receptor (beta chain) described here comes from a study of T cell responses to AZD1222 COVID-19 vaccine. Broader study findings: Females made up more of the donors, who were largely white British, and clonal diversity may have come out too low.

Germline V gene sequence: CDR1 SQVTM, CDR2 ANQGSEA. V was cut by 3 bases and J by 3 bases, with 11 bases left in between. CDR3 length equals 13 residues. Analysis merged second doses at about 4 or about 12 weeks. Sequenced by immunoSEQ multiplex PCR; TCRdb stores in-frame clones only, minus some. The sample consists of approximately 130,000 clones, around 89% of them appearing once. Comment on this clone: Its antigen is undetermined.

The sequence was obtained from an adult who received the AZD1222 COVID-19 vaccine. The sample in question was peripheral blood, obtained 28 days after the second AZD1222 dose. The V gene is TRBV29-1, the J gene TRBJ1-1; D gene unclear. CDR3 nucleotide sequence: TGCAGCGTTGAGCGGGGTGAGTACACTGAAGCTTTCTTT. Translation: CSVERGEYTEAFF. Full variable domain (rest looked up from reference TRBV29-1 and TRBJ1-1): SAVISQKPSRDICQRGTSLTIQCQVDSQVTMMFWYRQQPGQSLTLIATANQGSEATYESGFVIDKFPISRPNLTFSTLTVSNMSPEDSSIYLCSVERGEYTEAFFGQGTRLTVV.